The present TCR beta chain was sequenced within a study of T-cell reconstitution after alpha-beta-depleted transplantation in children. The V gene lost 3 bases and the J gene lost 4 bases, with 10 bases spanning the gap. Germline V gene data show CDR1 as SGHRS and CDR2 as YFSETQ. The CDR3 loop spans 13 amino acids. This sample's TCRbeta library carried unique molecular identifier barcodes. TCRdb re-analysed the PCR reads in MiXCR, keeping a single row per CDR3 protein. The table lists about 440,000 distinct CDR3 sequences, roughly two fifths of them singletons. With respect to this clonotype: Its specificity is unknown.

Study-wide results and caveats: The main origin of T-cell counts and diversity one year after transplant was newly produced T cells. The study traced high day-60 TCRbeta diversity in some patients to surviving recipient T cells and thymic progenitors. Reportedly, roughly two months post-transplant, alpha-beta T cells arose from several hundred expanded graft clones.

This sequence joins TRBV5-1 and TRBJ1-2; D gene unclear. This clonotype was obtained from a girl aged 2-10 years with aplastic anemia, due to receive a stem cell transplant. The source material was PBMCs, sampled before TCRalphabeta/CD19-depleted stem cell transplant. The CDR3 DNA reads TGCGCCAGCAGCTCGGGTTTGGTCTATGGCTACACCTTC. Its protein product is CASSSGLVYGYTF.